This passage covers 17 T cell receptor beta chains from one sample sequenced in a study of identifying expanded T cells in peripheral blood (dated by TCRdb to about 2019). The library came from the immunoSEQ multiplex PCR assay. TCRdb holds this immuneACCESS table with in-frame rearrangements only. Some clones are missing; in checked studies, unresolved V genes explain under half, and the rest has no known cause. The sample data list around 85,000 clones, and 70% to 90% of these were observed just once. The ten largest clones capture around 17% of the sample. Sequencing input: blood. The receptors were gathered from a person aged 18 to 75 in good health.

The rearrangement uses TRBV11-2 and TRBJ1-6, with D unresolved. Trimming took 6 bases from V and 6 from J, leaving 6 bases between them. CDR1 SGHAT and CDR2 FQNNGV come from the germline V gene. There are 12 residues in the CDR3. The CDR3 region is CASRRTNSPLHF. CDR3 bases: TGTGCCAGCAGACGGACTAATTCACCCCTCCACTTT. The full variable domain, completed using reference TRBV11-2 and TRBJ1-6, is EAGVAQSPRYKIIEKRQSVAFWCNPISGHATLYWYQQILGQGPKLLIQFQNNGVVDDSQLPKDRFSAERLKGVDSTLKIQPAKLEDSAVYLCASRRTNSPLHFGNGTRLTVT.

V and J are TRBV7-9 and TRBJ1-2; D may be TRBD1 (6 bases). The CDR3 contains 15 residues. V was clipped by 6 bases and J by 1 base, with 15 bases between them. Germline V gene data show CDR1 as SEHNR and CDR2 as FQNEAQ (reference sequence). The CDR3 sequence: CASSEQGAVNYGYTF. Written as DNA, the CDR3 is TGTGCCAGCAGTGAACAGGGCGCTGTTAACTATGGCTACACCTTC.

The V and J genes are TRBV4-3 and TRBJ2-2; no clear D gene. The length of the CDR3 is 15 residues. Germline V gene data show CDR1 as LGHNA and CDR2 as YSLEER. The germline V and J ends were trimmed by 0 bases and 2 bases, with 7 bases remaining between them. The CDR3 nucleotides read TGCGCCAGCAGCCAAGAGTACTTTAACACCGGGGAGCTGTTTTTT. Its protein is CASSQEYFNTGELFF.

This clone appeared a few times. V is TRBV27 and J is TRBJ1-2, with TRBD1 matching over 7 bases. Trimming took 2 bases from V and 5 from J; bases not matched to a gene: 8. CDR3 length: 15 residues. Germline-derived CDR1 and CDR2 are MNHEY and SMNVEV (reference sequence). As DNA, the CDR3 is TGTGCCAGCAGTTTACAGGAAGGGGGCGGGTATGGCTACACCTTC. Translating it yields CASSLQEGGGYGYTF.

J is TRBJ2-3 and V is TRBV7-2; TRBD2 matches at 11 bases. Germline CDR1 and CDR2: SGHTA and FQGNSA. This CDR3 comprises 16 residues. V lost 3 bases, J lost 4 bases, and 6 bases stayed unmatched. CDR3 sequence reads: CASSLTSGNRADTQYF. CDR3 DNA: TGTGCCAGCAGCTTGACTAGCGGGAATCGAGCAGATACGCAGTATTTT. Drawing the rest from reference TRBV7-2 and TRBJ2-3, the complete variable domain is GAGVSQSPSNKVTEKGKDVELRCDPISGHTALYWYRQSLGQGLEFLIYFQGNSAPDKSGLPSDRFSAERTGGSVSTLTIQRTQQEDSAVYLCASSLTSGNRADTQYFGPGTRLTVL.

J is TRBJ1-1 and V is TRBV29-1; TRBD1 might be the D (5 bases). The CDR3 is made up of 12 amino acids. V was shortened by 7 bases and J by 5 bases, with 14 bases between the two germline ends. Per the germline V gene, CDR1 is SQVTM and CDR2 is ANQGSEA. CDR3 residues: CSAGPRGTEAFF. CDR3 sequence (DNA): TGCAGCGCCGGACCGAGGGGTACTGAAGCTTTCTTT.

In nucleotides, the CDR3 is TGCAGCGTTGAAGAGGGGGCGACCTACGAGCAGTACTTC. It encodes CSVEEGATYEQYF. The chain links TRBV29-1 to TRBJ2-7, with a tentative D call TRBD1 (6 bases). The CDR3 has 13 residues. Germline-derived CDR1 and CDR2 are SQVTM and ANQGSEA. The V and J ends lost 0 bases and 2 bases respectively, with 8 bases between them.

The chain links TRBV11-2 to TRBJ2-7; D unclear. CDR1 SGHAT and CDR2 FQNNGV come from the germline V gene. The CDR3 extends over 11 amino acids. Trimming stripped 4 bases from V and 5 bases from J, with 6 bases between. The CDR3 loop reads CASSSYNEQYF. The CDR3 nucleotides are TGTGCCAGCAGCTCCTATAACGAGCAGTACTTC. Full variable domain (rest looked up from reference TRBV11-2 and TRBJ2-7): EAGVAQSPRYKIIEKRQSVAFWCNPISGHATLYWYQQILGQGPKLLIQFQNNGVVDDSQLPKDRFSAERLKGVDSTLKIQPAKLEDSAVYLCASSSYNEQYFGPGTRLTVT.

The J gene is TRBJ2-5, the V gene TRBV2; no definite D call. Trimming removed 4 bases at V and 5 bases at J, with 11 bases between. CDR1 SNHLY and CDR2 FYNNEI come from the germline V gene. The CDR3 covers 13 residues. The CDR3 nucleotides are TGTGCCAGCAGTGGTACGGCCGGCGAGACCCAGTACTTC. Translated: CASSGTAGETQYF.

This sequence joins TRBV15 and TRBJ2-7; D is perhaps TRBD1 or TRBD2 (6 bases each). There are 16 residues in the CDR3. V was trimmed by 2 bases and J by 6 bases, leaving 20 bases between them. Germline values: CDR1 LNHNV, CDR2 YYDKDF (reference sequence). The CDR3 DNA is TGTGCCACCAGCAGATCGATAGGCGGGACATTAATCGAGCAGTACTTC. This encodes CATSRSIGGTLIEQYF.

The V and J genes are TRBV27 and TRBJ2-7; a possible D gene is TRBD2 (6 bases). V lost 2 bases to trimming and J lost 2 bases, with 10 bases between them. The CDR3 loop spans 14 amino acids. Germline V gene data show CDR1 as MNHEY and CDR2 as SMNVEV (reference sequence). The CDR3 nucleotides read TGTGCCAGCAGTTTAGGCGCGGGGACCTACGAGCAGTACTTC. Translated, it gives CASSLGAGTYEQYF.

The chain joins TRBV19 to TRBJ2-7; D gene ambiguous. The CDR3 extends over 13 amino acids. Looked up from germline, CDR1 is LNHDA and CDR2 is SQIVND (reference sequence). Trimming pared 5 bases from V and 0 bases from J, leaving 8 bases between. The CDR3 is CASSPEFSYEQYF. The CDR3 nucleotides are TGTGCCAGTAGTCCGGAGTTCTCCTACGAGCAGTACTTC.

Regarding this clone: At one end the junction does not follow the germline gene, possibly because of a read error. The same CDR3 also results from other DNA sequences found in this sample. In DNA, the CDR3 is TGTGCCTGGAGTGGGGACTACGGGTCCCCCGATGAACAGTTCTTC. Its translation is CAWSGDYGSPDEQFF. The gene calls are TRBV30 and TRBJ2-1, with 7 bases aligning to TRBD2. Germline CDR1 is GTSNPN and CDR2 is SVGIG (reference sequence). This CDR3 is built from 15 residues.

The gene calls are TRBV15 and TRBJ1-4, with D tentatively TRBD1 (6 bases). This CDR3 has 13 amino acids. The germline V gene encodes CDR1 LNHNV and CDR2 YYDKDF (reference sequence). V was clipped by 3 bases and J by 11 bases, with 13 bases between them. The DNA for the CDR3 is TGTGCCACCAGCAGCAGCCCTGACAGGAAACTGTTTTTT. Its protein product is CATSSSPDRKLFF.

The chain is built from TRBV11-2 and TRBJ2-5; TRBD2 agrees at 14 bases. The CDR3 has 17 residues. V shed 5 bases and J 3 bases; nucleotides not matched to a gene: 8. In germline, CDR1 is SGHAT, CDR2 FQNNGV. The CDR3: CASSQETSGGAEETQYF. The CDR3 DNA reads as TGTGCCAGCAGCCAAGAGACTAGCGGGGGGGCAGAAGAGACCCAGTACTTC.

This clone was recorded once. This chain links TRBV2 with TRBJ2-7, with D unresolved. V was pared by 8 bases and J by 3 bases, with 5 bases between. The CDR3 is 10 amino acids. Germline V lookup: CDR1 SNHLY, CDR2 FYNNEI. Written as DNA, the CDR3 is TGTGCCAGCGGGGACTACGAGCAGTACTTC. Its protein is CASGDYEQYF. Complete variable domain (other parts from reference TRBV2 and TRBJ2-7): EPEVTQTPSHQVTQMGQEVILRCVPISNHLYFYWYRQILGQKVEFLVSFYNNEISEKSEIFDDQFSVERPDGSNFTLKIRSTKLEDSAMYFCASGDYEQYFGPGTRLTVT.

The gene calls are TRBV5-5 and TRBJ1-1, with D maybe TRBD1 (5 bases). Germline-derived CDR1 and CDR2 are SGHKS and YYEKEE (reference sequence). The CDR3 is 13 residues long. The V and J ends lost 2 bases and 4 bases respectively, with 9 bases between them. CDR3 in amino acids: CASSFRGVTEAFF. As DNA, the CDR3 is TGTGCCAGCAGCTTTAGGGGCGTCACTGAAGCTTTCTTT. Drawing the rest from reference TRBV5-5 and TRBJ1-1, the complete variable domain is DAGVTQSPTHLIKTRGQQVTLRCSPISGHKSVSWYQQVLGQGPQFIFQYYEKEERGRGNFPDRFSARQFPNYSSELNVNALLLGDSALYLCASSFRGVTEAFFGQGTRLTVV.